These 21 T cell receptor beta chains came from one sample sequenced in a study of regulatory T cells in long-lasting Graves disease. According to the study, TCR beta libraries were built with iRepertoire HTBI primers and CDR3-region Arm-PCR. TCRdb reprocessed the multiplex PCR reads with MiXCR, giving one entry per CDR3 protein. The sample yields 300,000 to 400,000 distinct CDR3 sequences, around 17% seen once. Time point defined: newly diagnosed GD, antithyroid drugs for less than 3 months. Preparation of the TCR library used RNA extracted from PBMCs. These data were also reused for a study on T cells in Graves' hyperthyroidism and ophthalmopathy.

The specimen comprised peripheral blood mononuclear cells (PBMCs), sampled at new diagnosis, from a patient treated with antithyroid drugs. The receptors come from a man aged 40-50 years with Graves disease.

The rearrangement joins TRBV2 to TRBJ2-2; no clear D. Germline CDR1 SNHLY, CDR2 FYNNEI. The ends were cut back, 4 bases at V and 0 bases at J, with 9 bases in the middle. The CDR3 consists of 15 residues. The DNA of the CDR3 is TGTGCCAGCAGTGGTCCACGGCCGAACACCGGGGAGCTGTTTTTT. It codes for CASSGPRPNTGELFF.

This rearrangement joins TRBV3-1 to TRBJ2-7; D uncertain. Germline V CDR1 and CDR2: LGHDT, YNNKEL (reference sequence). The CDR3 totals 14 residues. V dropped 4 bases and J dropped 0 bases, with 10 bases sitting between them. The DNA of the CDR3 is TGTGCCAGCAGCCCCCGGCCAGTCTCCTACGAGCAGTACTTC. It codes for CASSPRPVSYEQYF.

This clonotype was seen repeatedly, ten times or more. V usage is TRBV12-3 or TRBV12-4 and J usage is TRBJ1-4, with 7 bases matching TRBD1. V shed 3 bases, J shed 4 bases, and the junction held 11 bases outside the gene matches. This CDR3 contains 17 residues. CDR3 loop: CASSFRRGERGNEKLFF. The CDR3 DNA sequence: TGTGCCAGCAGTTTTCGCAGGGGGGAGCGGGGTAATGAAAAACTGTTTTTT.

This clonotype was counted many times. This chain connects TRBV12-3 or TRBV12-4 to TRBJ2-1, with a possible D match to TRBD1 (6 bases). This CDR3 has 15 amino acids. V lost 5 bases to trimming and J lost 7 bases, with 18 bases between them. The CDR3 nucleotides read TGTGCCAGCAGTACCGGGACAACCATAGAGAATGAGCAGTTCTTC. Its protein is CASSTGTTIENEQFF.

The genes are TRBV5-1 and TRBJ2-5; possibly TRBD2 for D (5 bases). This CDR3 contains 15 residues. Germline CDR1 reads SGHRS; CDR2 reads YFSETQ. Trimming shortened V by 4 bases and J by 2 bases, and 15 bases separated the two germline ends. DNA for the CDR3: TGCGCCAGCAGCAGAGGCACCGGGATGCAAGAGACCCAGTACTTC. Translated: CASSRGTGMQETQYF.

This clonotype has only a few counts. The V and J genes are TRBV28 and TRBJ2-3; 10 nucleotides agree with TRBD2. The CDR3 length is 17 residues. Germline V gene lookup returns CDR1 MDHEN and CDR2 SYDVKM. V was clipped by 5 bases and J by 5 bases; unmatched bases: 13. CDR3 nucleotide sequence: TGTGCCAGCAGTATCTTTCCTAGCGGGGGCGGGGGAGATACGCAGTATTTT. This gives the protein CASSIFPSGGGGDTQYF.

The V gene is TRBV6-9, the J gene TRBJ2-5; 11 nucleotides agree with TRBD2. CDR3 size: 15 residues. The V and J ends lost 4 bases and 3 bases, in that order; junction bases with no gene match: 4. Germline V gives CDR1 MNHGY, CDR2 SVAAGI. The CDR3 protein is CASSFPTSGEETQYF. For the CDR3, the DNA is TGTGCCAGCAGTTTCCCGACTAGCGGGGAAGAGACCCAGTACTTC.

In this sample, this clonotype turned up many times. The chain is built from TRBV7-2 and TRBJ2-2; 7 nucleotides agree with TRBD1. J gave up 5 bases and V 4 bases, and 1 base lay outside the gene matches. The CDR3 extends over 13 amino acids. The germline V gene encodes CDR1 SGHTA and CDR2 FQGNSA. This CDR3 reads CASSSTGTGELFF. CDR3 coding DNA: TGTGCCAGCAGCTCGACAGGGACCGGGGAGCTGTTTTTT.

This clonotype occurred many times. The chain is built from TRBV28 and TRBJ2-7; no clear D gene. V lost 2 bases to trimming and J lost 6 bases, with 11 bases between them. The CDR3 consists of 13 residues. Germline V gene lookup returns CDR1 MDHEN and CDR2 SYDVKM. The CDR3 DNA reads as TGTGCCAGCAGTTTAGGGCGCCGCGGCGAGCAGTACTTC. Protein: CASSLGRRGEQYF.

This clonotype was found many times. The V call is TRBV2, the J call TRBJ2-1; D possibly matches TRBD1 or TRBD2 (5 bases each). There are 12 residues in the CDR3. CDR1 and CDR2 from the germline V gene are SNHLY and FYNNEI. V lost 3 bases and J lost 9, with 9 bases in between. The CDR3 sequence: CASSDRGGEQFF. The CDR3 DNA is TGTGCCAGCAGTGACCGGGGCGGTGAGCAGTTCTTC.

The V gene is TRBV10-3, the J gene TRBJ2-7; no firm D call. CDR3 length: 15 residues. Trimming stripped 8 bases from V and 2 bases from J, with 19 bases between. Germline CDR1 reads ENHRY; CDR2 reads SYGVKD. The CDR3 sequence: CAISATEQPTYEQYF. CDR3 DNA sequence: TGTGCCATCTCCGCGACCGAACAACCTACCTACGAGCAGTACTTC.

This clonotype has a count of ten or more. The chain employs TRBV7-7 and TRBJ2-5; 10 bases align to TRBD2. The J call is uncertain, as TRBJ2-1 better fits the DNA end. The CDR3 runs to 16 residues. CDR1 is SSHAT, CDR2 FNYEAQ, per germline (reference sequence). As DNA, the CDR3 is TGTGCCAGCAGCCTCATAGCGGGGGGAAATATCGATGAGCAGTTCTTC. Residues: CASSLIAGGNIDEQFF.

This clonotype was found many times. The chain joins TRBV2 to TRBJ2-1; 7 bases agree with TRBD1. CDR3 length equals 11 residues. J was trimmed by 15 bases and V by 6 bases; bases with no gene match: 8. The germline V gene has CDR1 SNHLY and CDR2 FYNNEI. The DNA of the CDR3 is TGTGCCAGCAGGGCCAAACAGGGGTGGTTCTTC. Translation gives CASRAKQGWFF.

This clonotype was seen at least ten times. This chain connects TRBV27 to TRBJ1-5; 11 nucleotides match TRBD1. Trimming removed 9 bases from V and 6 bases from J; junction bases left unmatched: 7. The CDR3 length is 14 residues. Germline loops: CDR1 MNHEY, CDR2 SMNVEV (reference sequence). The CDR3: CASKPGQGVQPQHF. DNA for the CDR3: TGTGCCAGTAAGCCGGGACAGGGGGTTCAGCCCCAGCATTTT.

This clonotype was found a few times. The V call is TRBV27, the J call TRBJ2-3, with D perhaps matching TRBD1 (6 bases). There are 12 residues in the CDR3. Trimming pared 2 bases from V and 8 bases from J, leaving 8 bases between. Germline CDR1 and CDR2: MNHEY and SMNVEV (reference sequence). Here the CDR3 DNA reads TGTGCCAGCAGTTTAATCAGGGGTACGCAGTATTTT. Translated: CASSLIRGTQYF.

This clonotype came up many times. This chain joins TRBV24-1 and TRBJ2-5; D call uncertain. The CDR3 runs to 15 residues. Germline values: CDR1 KGHDR, CDR2 SFDVKD. Trimming removed 3 bases from V and 2 bases from J, with 12 bases in between. CDR3 nucleotides: TGTGCCACCAGTGATCCCCGCGCGAGTCAAGAGACCCAGTACTTC. Translated: CATSDPRASQETQYF.

This clonotype was seen only a few times. Just one base apart from a much larger clone, this may be a read error. The chain combines TRBV5-4 with TRBJ1-1; possibly TRBD1 for D (5 bases). V lost 3 bases and J lost 3, with 6 bases in between. The length of the CDR3 is 12 residues. Germline CDR1 is SGHNT and CDR2 is YYREEE (reference sequence). The CDR3 DNA follows: TGTGCCAGCAGCTCAGGGTACACTGAAGCTTTCTTT. It encodes CASSSGYTEAFF. Using reference TRBV5-4 and TRBJ1-1 for the parts outside the CDR3, the full variable domain is ETGVTQSPTHLIKTRGQQVTLRCSSQSGHNTVSWYQQALGQGPQFIFQYYREEENGRGNFPPRFSGLQFPNYSSELNVNALELDDSALYLCASSSGYTEAFFGQGTRLTVV.

This clonotype occurred a few times. This chain joins TRBV28 and TRBJ2-3, with D perhaps TRBD1 (6 bases). The CDR3 is 16 residues long. Trimming took off 3 bases at V and 3 bases at J, with 16 bases between the two ends. Germline V gene data show CDR1 as MDHEN and CDR2 as SYDVKM. This CDR3 reads CASSFSGEVWTDTQYF. The CDR3, as DNA: TGTGCCAGCAGTTTCTCAGGGGAAGTGTGGACAGATACGCAGTATTTT. The whole variable domain, filled in from reference TRBV28 and TRBJ2-3, reads DVKVTQSSRYLVKRTGEKVFLECVQDMDHENMFWYRQDPGLGLRLIYFSYDVKMKEKGDIPEGYSVSREKKERFSLILESASTNQTSMYLCASSFSGEVWTDTQYFGPGTRLTVL.

The sample holds many counts of this clonotype. This chain joins TRBV28 and TRBJ1-1; no firm D call. The CDR3 is 16 residues long. Trimming took 3 bases from V and 4 from J, leaving 18 bases between them. Germline loops: CDR1 MDHEN, CDR2 SYDVKM. The CDR3 loop is CASSLGRGIGGTEAFF. The CDR3 nucleotides read TGTGCCAGCAGTTTGGGTCGGGGTATCGGCGGCACTGAAGCTTTCTTT.

This clonotype was seen many times. V usage is TRBV5-1 and J usage is TRBJ1-1, with 7 bases lining up with TRBD1. Germline loops: CDR1 SGHRS, CDR2 YFSETQ. V shed 3 bases and J 2 bases; nucleotides not matched to a gene: 10. The CDR3 extends over 16 amino acids. In DNA form, the CDR3 reads TGCGCCAGCAGCTGGGGACAGCTACGAGGTAACACTGAAGCTTTCTTT. Protein product: CASSWGQLRGNTEAFF.

This clonotype was seen repeatedly, ten times or more. V and J are TRBV5-1 and TRBJ2-1, with TRBD2 matching 9 bases. Trimming removed 4 bases from V and 5 bases from J; junction bases left unmatched: 4. CDR1 and CDR2 (germline): SGHRS, YFSETQ. This CDR3 spans 14 amino acids. The CDR3 bases are TGCGCCAGCAGCCCAAGCGGGGGGAACAATGAGCAGTTCTTC. Translation: CASSPSGGNNEQFF.